This TCR beta chain was documented in a study of technical replicates of blood from several donors. TCRdb's table, derived via immunoSEQ multiplex PCR, lists solely in-frame clones and lacks some. The sample lists 65,000 to 75,000 clones, about 90% occurring once. A few counts support this clone. The sequence came from a human donor in good health. Some clones in this sample may be carry-over from other donors' samples. Sequencing was performed on PBMCs.

CDR3 DNA: TGTGCCAGCAGCCCGAGCGGACAGGCAACTTACGAGCAGTACTTC. This gives the protein CASSPSGQATYEQYF. This rearrangement joins TRBV4-2 to TRBJ2-7; TRBD1 agrees at 7 bases. V shed 4 bases, J shed 4 bases, and the junction held 10 bases outside the gene matches. The germline V gene encodes CDR1 LGHNA and CDR2 YNFKEQ. The CDR3 runs 15 residues.